A single sample is the source of the 10 T cell receptor beta chains below, sequenced in a study of regulatory T cells in long-lasting Graves disease. According to the study, TCR beta libraries were built with iRepertoire HTBI primers and CDR3-region Arm-PCR. Each CDR3 protein is one row after TCRdb ran MiXCR on the multiplex PCR reads. The sample lists hundreds of thousands of distinct CDR3 sequences, 9.5% to 15% occurring once. The sample's time point: newly diagnosed GD, antithyroid drugs for less than 3 months. The TCR library was made from RNA that had been extracted from PBMCs in TRIzol. This sample was shared with a second study, whose subject was T cells in Graves' hyperthyroidism and ophthalmopathy.

The sample was peripheral blood mononuclear cells (PBMCs), taken at new diagnosis, from a patient treated with antithyroid drugs. These receptor sequences come from a woman in her 30s with Graves disease.

In this sample, this clonotype turned up many times. The CDR3 DNA sequence: TGTGCCAGCAGTCCAGGACAGGGGTGGAGCTACGAGCAGTACTTC. The encoded protein is CASSPGQGWSYEQYF. This chain links TRBV27 with TRBJ2-7; 9 nucleotides line up with TRBD1. Germline V CDR1 and CDR2: MNHEY, SMNVEV (reference sequence). V was clipped by 5 bases and J by 3 bases; unmatched bases: 8. The length of the CDR3 is 15 residues.

The chain is built from TRBV9 and TRBJ2-1; D unresolved. CDR3 length: 16 residues. V dropped 0 bases and J dropped 0 bases, with 10 bases sitting between them. The germline V gene encodes CDR1 SGDLS and CDR2 YYNGEE. The CDR3 region is CASSVVGTASYNEQFF. Here the CDR3 DNA reads TGTGCCAGCAGCGTAGTAGGTACAGCCTCCTACAATGAGCAGTTCTTC.

This clonotype was observed at least ten times. The V gene is TRBV5-1, the J gene TRBJ1-4, with D tentatively TRBD1 (5 bases). The CDR3 covers 15 residues. Germline assignment: CDR1 SGHRS and CDR2 YFSETQ. V lost 1 base and J lost 5, with 12 bases in between. Here the CDR3 DNA reads TGCGCCAGCAGCTTGAGAGACAGCCGAAATGAAAAACTGTTTTTT. This sequence encodes CASSLRDSRNEKLFF.

A remark on this clonotype: It may be a read error: a sequence one base away is much more abundant. The rearrangement joins TRBV7-2 to TRBJ2-7, with TRBD2 matching over 7 bases. This CDR3 has 12 amino acids. Germline V CDR1 and CDR2: SGHTA, FQGNSA. This chain's CDR3 is CVSSLREVEQYF. The CDR3 DNA reads as TGTGTCAGCAGCTTACGGGAGGTCGAGCAGTACTTC. The full variable domain, in which reference TRBV7-2 and TRBJ2-7 provide the parts outside the CDR3, is GAGVSQSPSNKVTEKGKDVELRCDPISGHTALYWYRQSLGQGLEFLIYFQGNSAPDKSGLPSDRFSAERTGGSVSTLTIQRTQQEDSAVYLCVSSLREVEQYFGPGTRLTVT.

The chain combines TRBV5-6 with TRBJ1-2, with 10 bases lining up with TRBD1. The CDR3 runs to 16 residues. With V trimmed by 4 bases and J by 4 bases, 10 bases remained unmatched. The germline gives CDR1 SGHDT, CDR2 YYEEEE. The CDR3, as DNA: TGTGCCAGCAGCCGTAACCGACAGGGGGCCGGCTATGGCTACACCTTC. This codes for CASSRNRQGAGYGYTF. Complete variable domain (other parts from reference TRBV5-6 and TRBJ1-2): DAGVTQSPTHLIKTRGQQVTLRCSPKSGHDTVSWYQQALGQGPQFIFQYYEEEERQRGNFPDRFSGHQFPNYSSELNVNALLLGDSALYLCASSRNRQGAGYGYTFGSGTRLTVV.

This clonotype was seen at least ten times. This CDR3 is CASPTPNTEAFF. The DNA for the CDR3 is TGTGCCAGCCCTACGCCTAACACTGAAGCTTTCTTT. The J gene is TRBJ1-1, the V gene TRBV3-1; D is unclear. Germline lookup yields CDR1 LGHDT and CDR2 YNNKEL (reference sequence). The CDR3 totals 12 residues. Trimming pared 8 bases from V and 2 bases from J, leaving 9 bases between.

The V and J genes are TRBV4-3 and TRBJ1-2, with D possibly TRBD1 on 6 matching bases. In germline, CDR1 is LGHNA, CDR2 YSLEER. Deletions cut 0 bases from V and 4 bases from J, with 15 bases between. This CDR3 has 16 amino acids. The CDR3 DNA sequence: TGCGCCAGCAGCCAAGATCCAGGGGCTCGGTGCTATGGCTACACCTTC. Translated: CASSQDPGARCYGYTF.

V usage is TRBV7-2 and J usage is TRBJ2-1; tentative D call: TRBD2 (5 bases). The V and J ends lost 6 bases and 2 bases respectively, with 11 bases between them. Germline V gene lookup returns CDR1 SGHTA and CDR2 FQGNSA. CDR3 size: 14 residues. CDR3 sequence (DNA): TGTGCCAGCAGTTGGGGAGTGGCCTACAATGAGCAGTTCTTC. Its protein is CASSWGVAYNEQFF.

The chain carries TRBV25-1 and TRBJ1-1, with D perhaps TRBD1 (6 bases). Per the germline V gene, CDR1 is MGHDK and CDR2 is SYGVNS. V was cut by 1 base and J by 5 bases, with 23 bases left in between. The CDR3 spans 18 residues. The CDR3 protein is CASSEFPRGAGAWTEAFF. CDR3 nucleotides: TGTGCCAGCAGTGAATTCCCCCGCGGCGCAGGGGCTTGGACTGAAGCTTTCTTT.

Many counts were recorded for this clonotype. J is TRBJ2-2 and V is TRBV3-1; a weak D match, TRBD2 (5 bases). This CDR3 region has 14 residues. Trimming shortened V by 4 bases and J by 5 bases, and 11 bases separated the two germline ends. Germline V gene lookup returns CDR1 LGHDT and CDR2 YNNKEL (reference sequence). CDR3 loop: CASSPPEETGELFF. The CDR3 nucleotides read TGTGCCAGCAGCCCCCCGGAGGAAACCGGGGAGCTGTTTTTT.